The rows below give T cell receptor beta chains drawn from one sample of a study of shared clonotypes between healthy human individuals. TCRdb's copy holds only in-frame clones and misses some; the assay was immunoSEQ multiplex PCR. The table records approximately 250,000 clones, about 65% of them present only once. Sequencing used memory CD4+ T cells sorted from blood. The source is a man aged 25 to 45 in good health. The CDR3 runs from the conserved cysteine through the conserved F or W. Fields, in order: D gene, J gene, V gene, clone size, CDR3 DNA, CDR3 protein. The D gene is left open where the match is weak. Size is stated for part of the rows, as once, few or many counts, or as a class when the clone is expanded.

. TRBJ2-7 TRBV5-4 . TGTGCCAGCAGTCCCCGCGGGATCCCCCGGCTCGGCGAGCAGTACTTC CASSPRGIPRLGEQYF
TRBD1 TRBJ1-5 TRBV7-2 . TGTGCCAGCAGCCCGGGACAGGGGGCCAACCAGCCCCAGCATTTT CASSPGQGANQPQHF
. TRBJ2-5 TRBV5-1 few TGCGCCAGCAGCTTGGGTGGGCAGGGCCAAGAGACCCAGTACTTC CASSLGGQGQETQYF
. TRBJ1-4 TRBV27 once TGTGCCAGCAGATCGCGCGGGGTAGAGAAACTGTTTTTT CASRSRGVEKLFF
. TRBJ1-1 TRBV9 . TGTGCCAGCAGCGCTAGTTCCTTGAACACTGAAGCTTTCTTT CASSASSLNTEAFF
TRBD2 TRBJ2-1 TRBV27 . TGTGCCAGCAGTTCCCTACGGGGGGGGTACAATGAGCAGTTCTTC CASSSLRGGYNEQFF
. TRBJ1-1 TRBV7-9 . TGTGCCAGCAGCTTTGGTACCCAAGCTGAAGCTTTCTTT CASSFGTQAEAFF
. TRBJ1-1 TRBV20-1 . TGCAGTGCTATGGGCAACACTGAAGCTTTCTTT CSAMGNTEAFF
TRBD1 TRBJ2-5 TRBV5-1 few TGCGCCAGCAGCACCGGACAGGCGCGGGAGACCCAGTACTTC CASSTGQARETQYF
. TRBJ1-2 TRBV30 . TGTGCCTGGAGTGGATATGGCTACACCTTC CAWSGYGYTF
. TRBJ2-7 TRBV7-2 . TGTGCCAGCAGCCTCCACTACGAGCAGTACTTC CASSLHYEQYF
. TRBJ2-5 TRBV5-1 . TGCGCCAGCAGCTTTGGGGGAGTTGGGGAGACCCAGTACTTC CASSFGGVGETQYF
. TRBJ1-5 TRBV4-3 . TGCGCCAGCAGCCAAGAGTCAGGGAACCAGCCCCAGCATTTT CASSQESGNQPQHF
. TRBJ2-1 TRBV7-8 . TGTGCCAGCAGCCCGCGGGCTAACACCTACAATGAGCAGTTCTTC CASSPRANTYNEQFF
. TRBJ2-7 TRBV7-2 . TGTGCCAGCAGCCGTCGGGTGGGCTACGAGCAGTACTTC CASSRRVGYEQYF
. TRBJ2-3 TRBV5-4 few TGTGCCAGCAGCCCCCGCTTGGAGGGATCGACAGATACGCAGTATTTT CASSPRLEGSTDTQYF
. TRBJ2-3 TRBV5-1 . TGCGCCAGCAGTAGCCCGGAGCTCACAGATACGCAGTATTTT CASSSPELTDTQYF
. TRBJ1-5 TRBV7-2 many TGTGCCAGCAGCCCCTCTGGGGGTAATCAGCCCCAGCATTTT CASSPSGGNQPQHF
TRBD1 TRBJ1-2 TRBV27 few TGTGCCAGCAGTTTATCGAGGTTCGGACAGGGTGGCTACACCTTC CASSLSRFGQGGYTF
TRBD1 TRBJ2-2 TRBV12-5 . TGTGCTAGTGGTCGAGGGCAGGGGGCACCCGGGGAGCTGTTTTTT CASGRGQGAPGELFF
. TRBJ1-1 TRBV5-1 . TGCGCCAGCAGCTTGGACCAGGCCCTAAGGAACACTGAAGCTTTCTTT CASSLDQALRNTEAFF
. TRBJ1-2 TRBV4-3 . TGCGCCAGCAGCCAAGTTAAAGGGAAGGTGCAGGGGCTGGGGGGCTACACCTTC CASSQVKGKVQGLGGYTF